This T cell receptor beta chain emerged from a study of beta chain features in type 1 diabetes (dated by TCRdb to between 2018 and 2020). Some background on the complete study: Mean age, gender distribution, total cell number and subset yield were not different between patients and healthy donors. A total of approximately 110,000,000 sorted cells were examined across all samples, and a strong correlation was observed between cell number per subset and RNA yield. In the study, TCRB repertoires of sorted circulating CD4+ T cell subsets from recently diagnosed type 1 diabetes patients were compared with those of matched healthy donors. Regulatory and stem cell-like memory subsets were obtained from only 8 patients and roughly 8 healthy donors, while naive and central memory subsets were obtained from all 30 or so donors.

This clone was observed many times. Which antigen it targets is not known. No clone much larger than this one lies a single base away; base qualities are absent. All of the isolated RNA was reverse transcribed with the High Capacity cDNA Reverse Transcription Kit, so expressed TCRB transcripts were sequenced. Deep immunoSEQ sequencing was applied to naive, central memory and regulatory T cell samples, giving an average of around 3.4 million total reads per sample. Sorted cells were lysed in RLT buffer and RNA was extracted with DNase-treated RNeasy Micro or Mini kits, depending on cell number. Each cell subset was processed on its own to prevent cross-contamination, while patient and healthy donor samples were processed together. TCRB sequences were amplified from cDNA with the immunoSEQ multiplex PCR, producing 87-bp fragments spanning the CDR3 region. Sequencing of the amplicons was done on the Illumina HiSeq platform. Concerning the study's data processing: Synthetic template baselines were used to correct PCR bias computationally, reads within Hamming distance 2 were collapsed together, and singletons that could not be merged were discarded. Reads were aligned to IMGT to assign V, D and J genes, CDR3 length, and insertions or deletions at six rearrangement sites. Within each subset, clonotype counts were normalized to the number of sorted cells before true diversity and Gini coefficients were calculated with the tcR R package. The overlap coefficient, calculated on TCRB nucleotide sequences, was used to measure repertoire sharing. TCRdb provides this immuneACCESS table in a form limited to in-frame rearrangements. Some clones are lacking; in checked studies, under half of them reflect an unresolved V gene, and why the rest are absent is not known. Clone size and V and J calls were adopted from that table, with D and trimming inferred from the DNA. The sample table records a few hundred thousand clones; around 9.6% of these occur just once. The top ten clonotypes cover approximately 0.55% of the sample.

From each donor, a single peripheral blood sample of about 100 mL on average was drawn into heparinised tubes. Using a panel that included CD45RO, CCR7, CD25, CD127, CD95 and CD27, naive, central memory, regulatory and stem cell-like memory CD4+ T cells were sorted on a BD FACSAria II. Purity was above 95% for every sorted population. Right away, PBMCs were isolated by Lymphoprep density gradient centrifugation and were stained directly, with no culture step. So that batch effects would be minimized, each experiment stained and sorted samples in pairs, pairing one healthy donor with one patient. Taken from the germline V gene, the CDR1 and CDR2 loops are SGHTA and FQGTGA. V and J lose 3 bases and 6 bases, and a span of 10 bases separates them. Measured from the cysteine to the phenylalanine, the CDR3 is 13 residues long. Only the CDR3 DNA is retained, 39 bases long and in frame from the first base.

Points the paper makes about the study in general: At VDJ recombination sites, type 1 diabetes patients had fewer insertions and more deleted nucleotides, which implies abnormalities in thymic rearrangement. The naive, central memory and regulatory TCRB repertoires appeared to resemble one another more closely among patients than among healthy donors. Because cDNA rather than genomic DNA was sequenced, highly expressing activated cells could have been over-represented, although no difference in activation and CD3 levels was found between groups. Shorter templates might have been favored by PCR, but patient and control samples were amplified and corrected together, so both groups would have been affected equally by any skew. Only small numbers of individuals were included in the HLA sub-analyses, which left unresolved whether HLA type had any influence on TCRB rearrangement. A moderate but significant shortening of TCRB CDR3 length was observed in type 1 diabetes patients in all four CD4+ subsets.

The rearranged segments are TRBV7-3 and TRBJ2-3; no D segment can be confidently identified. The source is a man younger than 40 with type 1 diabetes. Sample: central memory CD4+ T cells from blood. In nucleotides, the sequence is TGTGCCAGCAGCTTGGAAGGGTGGGATACGCAGTATTTT. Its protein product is CASSLEGWDTQYF. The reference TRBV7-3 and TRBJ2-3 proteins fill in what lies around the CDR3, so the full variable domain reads GAGVSQTPSNKVTEKGKYVELRCDPISGHTALYWYRQSLGQGPEFLIYFQGTGAADDSGLPNDRFFAVRPEGSVSTLKIQRTERGDSAVYLCASSLEGWDTQYFGPGTRLTVL.